Each of the 25 T cell receptor beta chains below was sequenced from the same sample in a study of blood T cells in healthy people across ages. PCR was performed a second time for roughly 7 to 11 cycles using a sample-barcoded 5' primer and a J-beta primer mix. Each CDR3 protein gets one entry after TCRdb re-called the 5' RACE reads with MiXCR. The sample lists 700,000 to 1,000,000 distinct CDR3 sequences, under 55% occurring once. Sample: blood. The receptor source for this set is a man in his sixties in good health.

The rearrangement uses TRBV20-1 and TRBJ2-7; no definite D call. This CDR3 region has 12 residues. Looked up from germline, CDR1 is DFQATT and CDR2 is SNEGSKA (reference sequence). V was trimmed by 1 base and J by 3 bases, leaving 7 bases between them. The CDR3, as DNA: TGCAGTGCTAGAGCGACCCACTACGAGCAGTACTTC. Protein product: CSARATHYEQYF.

V gene TRBV9 combines with J gene TRBJ2-1; D is unclear. Germline V gives CDR1 SGDLS, CDR2 YYNGEE. The CDR3 consists of 12 residues. Deletions cut 0 bases from V and 10 bases from J, with 8 bases between. The CDR3 sequence is CASSVGGSEQFF. CDR3 sequence (DNA): TGTGCCAGCAGCGTAGGAGGAAGCGAGCAGTTCTTC.

This clonotype was observed a few times. This CDR3 is CASRENYSPLHF. DNA of the CDR3: TGTGCCAGCAGGGAAAATTATTCACCCCTCCACTTT. The chain is built from TRBV6-6 and TRBJ1-6; D remains unclear. The CDR3 consists of 12 residues. Germline lookup yields CDR1 MNHNY and CDR2 SVGAGI (reference sequence). V lost 6 bases and J lost 8, with 8 bases in between.

V usage is TRBV20-1 and J usage is TRBJ2-6; maybe TRBD2 (6 bases). The germline CDR1 and CDR2 sequences are DFQATT and SNEGSKA (reference sequence). The length of the CDR3 is 15 residues. V was cut by 5 bases and J by 0 bases, with 11 bases left in between. The CDR3 DNA sequence: TGCAGTGCTTGGGGGGTTAGCTCTGGGGCCAACGTCCTGACTTTC. The encoded protein is CSAWGVSSGANVLTF.

The chain is built from TRBV20-1 and TRBJ2-7; a weak D match, TRBD2 (6 bases). The DNA matches TRBJ2-5 better at its end, which makes the J call doubtful. CDR3 length equals 16 residues. Germline V CDR1 and CDR2: DFQATT, SNEGSKA (reference sequence). The CDR3 DNA reads TGCAGTGCTAGGAGAGAACTAGGATTTCAGGGAGGGACCCAGTACTTC. Residues: CSARRELGFQGGTQYF.

This chain links TRBV27 with TRBJ2-6, with a tentative D call TRBD1 (5 bases). Germline V gives CDR1 MNHEY, CDR2 SMNVEV (reference sequence). The CDR3 runs to 18 residues. Trimming cost V 5 bases and J 1 base, with 18 bases left between them. CDR3 DNA: TGTGCCAGCAGTCCGAGTAGGACACCAACTTCTGGGGCCAACGTCCTGACTTTC. Translating gives CASSPSRTPTSGANVLTF.

This clonotype was seen a handful of times. The chain recombines TRBV20-1 with TRBJ2-3, with a tentative D call TRBD2 (6 bases). The CDR3 runs 11 residues. The ends were cut back, 3 bases at V and 5 bases at J, with 6 bases in the middle. Germline V CDR1 and CDR2: DFQATT, SNEGSKA (reference sequence). The CDR3 DNA reads as TGCAGTGCTAGCGGGGGAGATACGCAGTATTTT. Protein product: CSASGGDTQYF.

This chain joins TRBV6-2 or TRBV6-3 and TRBJ1-5; a possible D gene is TRBD1 (5 bases). Trimming stripped 4 bases from V and 3 bases from J, with 13 bases between. The CDR3 runs 15 residues. The germline CDR1 and CDR2 sequences are MNHEY and SVGEGT. CDR3 region: CASSFKAGFNQPQHF. CDR3 bases: TGTGCCAGCAGTTTCAAGGCAGGGTTCAATCAGCCCCAGCATTTT.

The chain joins TRBV12-3 or TRBV12-4 to TRBJ1-5, with D unresolved. Trimming shortened V by 5 bases and J by 0 bases, and 8 bases separated the two germline ends. This CDR3 contains 14 residues. CDR3 bases: TGTGCCAGCAGTGTGGAGGTTAGCAATCAGCCCCAGCATTTT. It yields the protein CASSVEVSNQPQHF.

This clonotype was recorded a few times. The chain employs TRBV12-3 or TRBV12-4 and TRBJ2-7; D is unresolved. The ends were cut back, 2 bases at V and 1 base at J, with 12 bases in the middle. The CDR3 has 15 amino acids. The CDR3 DNA reads TGTGCCAGCAGTTTACGTAAAACGCGATCCTACGAGCAGTACTTC. This translates into CASSLRKTRSYEQYF.

This clonotype has just a few counts. V and J are TRBV12-3 or TRBV12-4 and TRBJ2-1, with D possibly matching TRBD2 (5 bases). This CDR3 region has 15 residues. V shed 6 bases and J shed 5 bases, with 17 bases lying between them. This chain's CDR3 is CASSSRVGLNNEQFF. In DNA, the CDR3 is TGTGCCAGCAGCTCCCGGGTCGGACTTAACAATGAGCAGTTCTTC.

The CDR3 spells CASSPGLKLKHNEQYF. As DNA, the CDR3 is TGTGCCAGCAGCCCCGGACTAAAATTAAAGCACAATGAGCAGTACTTC. The chain joins TRBV7-2 to TRBJ2-5; the D gene is possibly TRBD2 (6 bases). V lost 5 bases to trimming and J lost 11 bases, with 27 bases between them. Germline CDR1 SGHTA, CDR2 FQGNSA. The CDR3 has 16 residues.

DNA of the CDR3: TGCGCCAGCAGCCAAGTCGACCGGGGTACTGAAGCTTTCTTT. Protein product: CASSQVDRGTEAFF. The chain uses TRBV4-3 and TRBJ1-1; D is unresolved. Germline V gene sequence: CDR1 LGHNA, CDR2 YSLEER. The germline V and J ends were trimmed by 1 base and 5 bases, with 11 bases remaining between them. This CDR3 region has 14 residues.

The chain links TRBV20-1 to TRBJ2-7; 8 nucleotides align to TRBD1. The trim removed 8 bases at V and 5 bases at J, leaving 11 bases unmatched. CDR3 size: 13 residues. Germline-derived CDR1 and CDR2 are DFQATT and SNEGSKA (reference sequence). CDR3 sequence: CSLSGRGLDEQYF. The CDR3 DNA reads TGCAGTCTCAGCGGCAGGGGGCTCGACGAGCAGTACTTC.

The CDR3 loop is CASSRQGGQTQYF. The CDR3 coding sequence is TGTGCCAGCAGTCGACAGGGTGGACAGACCCAGTACTTC. The rearrangement uses TRBV7-9 and TRBJ2-7, with TRBD1 matching over 7 bases. The end of the DNA is better explained by TRBJ2-5, so the J call may be wrong. The CDR3 runs 13 residues. Germline lookup yields CDR1 SEHNR and CDR2 FQNEAQ (reference sequence).

This chain uses TRBV18 with TRBJ2-7, with 9 bases fitting TRBD1. This CDR3 region has 15 residues. Per germline, CDR1 KGHSH and CDR2 LQKENI. J lost 0 bases, V lost 6 bases, and 6 bases had no gene match. The CDR3 loop reads CASSAGTGPSYEQYF. The CDR3 region has the DNA TGTGCCAGCTCGGCCGGGACAGGGCCCTCCTACGAGCAGTACTTC.

For this clonotype: An end of the junction does not agree with germline; a read error may underlie this. V gene TRBV3-1 combines with J gene TRBJ2-2, with 9 bases fitting TRBD1. The V gene's germline CDR1 is LGHDT and CDR2 YNNKEL (reference sequence). The CDR3 consists of 16 residues. The CDR3 DNA follows: TGTGCCAGTAGCCTAATGGACAGGGGATTTCCCGGGGAGCTGTTTTTT. Its translation: CASSLMDRGFPGELFF.

The genes are TRBV20-1 and TRBJ2-1; 7 positions match TRBD1. CDR1 and CDR2 (germline): DFQATT, SNEGSKA (reference sequence). V dropped 0 bases and J dropped 9; count of bases not matched to a gene: 14. This CDR3 contains 16 residues. The DNA for the CDR3 is TGCAGTGCTAGAGATCACCACAGGGGCCTAGTTAGTGAGCAGTTCTTC. It translates to CSARDHHRGLVSEQFF.

There are a few counts of this clonotype. A single base separates this from a much larger clone, so it may be a read error. The chain is built from TRBV6-1 and TRBJ2-5, with unresolved D. The CDR3 contains 10 residues. The germline gives CDR1 MNHNS, CDR2 SASEGT. V was shortened by 5 bases and J by 5 bases, with 3 bases between the two germline ends. The CDR3 nucleotides read TGTGCCAGCAGTTGGGAGACCCAGTACTTC. This sequence encodes CASSWETQYF.

The CDR3 spells CASSLALNSGGQETQYF. The CDR3 DNA follows: TGCGCCAGCAGCTTGGCCTTAAATAGCGGGGGACAAGAGACCCAGTACTTC. The J gene is TRBJ2-5, the V gene TRBV5-1, with TRBD2 matching over 9 bases. The germline gives CDR1 SGHRS, CDR2 YFSETQ. Germline trimming cut 0 bases from V and 2 bases from J; bases unmatched to any gene: 8. CDR3 length: 17 amino acids.

This chain joins TRBV4-3 and TRBJ1-2, with D unclear. Germline CDR1 reads LGHNA; CDR2 reads YSLEER. The CDR3 sequence is 14 residues long. Trimming took 1 base from V and 3 from J, leaving 9 bases between them. In DNA form, the CDR3 reads TGCGCCAGCAGCCAAGGAGACCGCTACTATGGCTACACCTTC. This translates into CASSQGDRYYGYTF.

This clonotype has just a few counts. This sequence joins TRBV12-3 or TRBV12-4 and TRBJ1-3, with D perhaps matching TRBD1 (5 bases). V gave up 6 bases and J gave up 8 bases, with 11 bases separating them. This CDR3 region has 12 residues. In nucleotides, the CDR3 is TGTGCCAGCAGCCTTCAGGGTTACACCATATATTTT. This sequence encodes CASSLQGYTIYF.

The V gene is TRBV6-5, the J gene TRBJ2-5, with D possibly TRBD1 on 6 matching bases. Near its end, the DNA agrees better with TRBJ2-7, so the J call may be wrong. CDR1 is MNHEY and CDR2 is SVGAGI in the germline V gene. The CDR3 loop spans 15 amino acids. CDR3 DNA sequence: TGTGCCAGCAGTTACTCCCGGGACATCAAGGACGAGCAGTACTTC. Residues: CASSYSRDIKDEQYF.

This chain connects TRBV20-1 to TRBJ1-2; tentative D call: TRBD1 (6 bases). The V and J ends lost 6 bases and 5 bases respectively, with 25 bases between them. Germline V CDR1 and CDR2: DFQATT, SNEGSKA (reference sequence). There are 16 residues in the CDR3. The CDR3 is CSAKVPQGVVGYGYTF. The CDR3, as DNA: TGCAGTGCAAAGGTTCCACAGGGTGTGGTAGGATATGGCTACACCTTC.

This chain uses TRBV6-2 or TRBV6-3 with TRBJ2-1, with no clear D. Germline assignment: CDR1 MNHEY and CDR2 SVGEGT. This CDR3 is 15 amino acids long. Trimming cost V 2 bases and J 1 base, with 9 bases left between them. The CDR3 loop is CASSYTSGSYNEQFF. CDR3 bases: TGTGCCAGCAGTTACACGTCGGGTTCCTACAATGAGCAGTTCTTC.